This T cell receptor beta chain was captured in a study of technical replicates of blood from a handful of donors. Germline-derived CDR1 and CDR2 are SQVTM and ANQGSEA. Trimming removed 6 bases at V and 7 bases at J, with 12 bases between. The CDR3 extends over 11 amino acids. Assay used: immunoSEQ multiplex PCR; TCRdb lists only in-frame clones, some missing. The sample carries approximately 8,000 clones, roughly 90% recorded once. The clonotype originates from a human donor in good health. The sample consisted of PBMCs. The rearrangement links TRBV29-1 to TRBJ1-2; TRBD1 might be the D (6 bases). CDR3 DNA sequence: TGCAGCGTACAAGGGGGGGGTGGCTACACCTTC. Translated: CSVQGGGGYTF.